This T cell receptor beta chain was sequenced during a study of CD8 T cells in Susac syndrome (dated by TCRdb to between 2018 and 2020). Background on the whole study: The study used repertoire sequencing to test whether antigen drove CD8+ T cell activation and differentiation in Susac syndrome. The clonality of the CD8+ T cell repertoire was compared across approximately 12 healthy donors, roughly 14 Susac syndrome patients and about 15 multiple sclerosis patients.

Relative to germline, V is missing 3 bases and J is missing 4 bases, with 9 bases of the junction outside any gene match. The germline V gene encodes CDR1 SEHNR and CDR2 FQNEAQ (reference sequence). Its CDR3 holds 17 amino acids, cysteine through phenylalanine. The sequence is cut down to CDR3 DNA, 51 bases in frame from base 1. To note about this clonotype: Its antigen is not yet known. No base-level quality is on record; no much larger clone is a single base apart.

RNA was extracted using the RNeasy kit, and about 0.5 to 1 microgram was reverse transcribed with random hexamers. The immunoSEQ multiplex PCR assay, which covers 54 Vbeta and 13 Jbeta segments, was used to amplify TCR beta CDR3 regions. Bias from PCR amplification was corrected by using a synthetic template baseline for primer optimization and for computational correction. In the original analysis: Reads were annotated to V, D and J genes per IMGT and analyzed with immunoSEQ Analyzer, keeping only productive sequences. Clonality was computed as one minus Shannon entropy normalized by log2 of the number of productive unique sequences. For each patient and control, public and private clones were evaluated among the 100 most prevalent clones. Clones were defined as Susac-specific when absent from the healthy and MS cohorts, from about 1,100 published viral clones and from other ImmuneACCESS disease sequences. TCRdb itself trimmed the public reads at Q25 with fastp, ran MiXCR and retained productive beta chains. Here each entry gathers all rows of one CDR3 protein and keeps the most common genes and DNA. The authors' filters were not applied to this entry. The sample table holds about 80,000 distinct CDR3 sequences, of which 94% were seen once. The top ten hold 0.2% to 0.3% of the sample.

Peripheral blood CD8+ and CD4+ T cells from healthy donors, Susac syndrome patients and multiple sclerosis patients were profiled using high-throughput TCR beta sequencing. The healthy donors served as controls matched for age and sex. Bulk CD8+ and CD4+ T cells were purified by magnetic negative isolation, while CD8+ TEMRA cells were enriched using FACS. Blood was collected in EDTA tubes and processed within 24 hours, with PBMCs isolated through density gradient centrifugation. PBMCs destined for TCR sequencing were cryopreserved in liquid nitrogen and later thawed in a 37 °C water bath. The sorted or isolated CD4+, CD8+ and CD8+ TEMRA cells had a purity of 90% or higher. Points the paper makes about the study in general: The TCR sequencing and HLA analysis was acknowledged to have included a relatively small number of individuals.

The TCR sequence derives from a human donor in good health. The chain is made from TRBV7-9 and TRBJ2-6; 7 central bases correspond to TRBD1. Sequencing used CD8+ T cells from PBMCs. The CDR3 loop reads CASSLGLTGLGANVLTF. The DNA sequence reads TGTGCCAGCAGCTTGGGCCTGACAGGGCTCGGGGCCAACGTCCTGACTTTC.